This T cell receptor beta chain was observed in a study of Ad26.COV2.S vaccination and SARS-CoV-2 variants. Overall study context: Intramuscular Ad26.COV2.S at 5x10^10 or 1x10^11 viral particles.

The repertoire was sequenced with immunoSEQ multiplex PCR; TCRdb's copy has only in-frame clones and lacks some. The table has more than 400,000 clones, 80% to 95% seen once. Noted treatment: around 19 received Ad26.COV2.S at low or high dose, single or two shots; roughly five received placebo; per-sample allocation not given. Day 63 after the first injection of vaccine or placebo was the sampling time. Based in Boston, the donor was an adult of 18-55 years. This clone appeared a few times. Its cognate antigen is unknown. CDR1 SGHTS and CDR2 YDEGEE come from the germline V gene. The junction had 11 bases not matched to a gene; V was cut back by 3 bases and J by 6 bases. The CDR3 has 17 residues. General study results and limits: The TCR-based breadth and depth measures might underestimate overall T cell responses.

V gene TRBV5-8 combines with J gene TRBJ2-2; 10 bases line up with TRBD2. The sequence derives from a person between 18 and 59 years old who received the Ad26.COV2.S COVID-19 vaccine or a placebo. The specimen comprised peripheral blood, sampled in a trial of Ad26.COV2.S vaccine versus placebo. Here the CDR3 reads CASSSAGTSGASGELFF. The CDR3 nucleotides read TGTGCCAGCAGCTCGGCCGGCACTAGCGGGGCCTCCGGGGAGCTGTTTTTT.